These 19 T cell receptor beta chains share one sample of origin, sequenced in a study of blood T cell repertoires in COVID-19 (dated by TCRdb to the early 2020s). Library generation was performed with the immunoSEQ multiplex PCR assay. TCRdb provides this immuneACCESS table in a form limited to in-frame rearrangements. Some clones are lacking; in checked studies, under half of them reflect an unresolved V gene, and why the rest are absent is not known. The sample records roughly 120,000 clones, around 85% of which are singletons. The ten largest clonotypes hold 2.5% to 3% of the sample. The material sequenced was peripheral blood. The origin of the receptors is a man aged 50 or older with acute or convalescent COVID-19.

This chain uses TRBV4-1 with TRBJ1-2; D is possibly TRBD1 (5 bases). V was pared by 6 bases and J by 0 bases, with 14 bases between. The CDR3 is made up of 15 amino acids. Germline CDR1 reads MGHRA; CDR2 reads YSYEKL. CDR3 nucleotide sequence: TGCGCCAGCAGTTCCCCGGTCAGGGCTAACTATGGCTACACCTTC. It yields the protein CASSSPVRANYGYTF.

The rearrangement links TRBV6-5 to TRBJ1-2; 9 bases match TRBD1. The CDR3 spans 15 residues. The germline CDR1 and CDR2 sequences are MNHEY and SVGAGI. The V and J ends lost 6 bases and 5 bases, in that order; junction bases with no gene match: 10. The CDR3 region has the DNA TGTGCCAGCAGATATTTACCGGGACAGGGTTATGGCTACACCTTC. Its translation is CASRYLPGQGYGYTF.

This clone has just a few counts. The rearrangement uses TRBV29-1 and TRBJ1-4; TRBD1 might be the D (5 bases). Germline loops: CDR1 SQVTM, CDR2 ANQGSEA. The CDR3 spans 11 residues. V lost 4 bases and J lost 5, with 5 bases in between. In DNA form, the CDR3 reads TGCAGCGTTGGACAGAATGAAAAACTGTTTTTT. Its protein product is CSVGQNEKLFF.

The chain joins TRBV6-2 or TRBV6-3 to TRBJ2-2; 9 bases line up with TRBD2. Per the germline V gene, CDR1 is MNHEY and CDR2 is SVGEGT. Losses at the gene ends were 5 bases for V and 8 bases for J; bases not matched to a gene: 12. This CDR3 contains 16 residues. CDR3 residues: CASSPRLAGAGGELFF. Written as DNA, the CDR3 is TGTGCCAGCAGTCCCCGCTTAGCGGGGGCTGGGGGGGAGCTGTTTTTT.

The CDR3 nucleotides read TGTGCCAGCAGTCAAACCGGGACAGGGTATAGAGCCCTCCACTTT. As protein: CASSQTGTGYRALHF. The chain has TRBV5-4 and TRBJ1-6, with 9 bases identical to TRBD1. This CDR3 is 15 amino acids long. Trimming cost V 5 bases and J 14 bases; bases outside gene matches: 14. Per the germline V gene, CDR1 is SGHNT and CDR2 is YYREEE (reference sequence).

This clone was seen more than once but under ten times. J is TRBJ1-4 and V is TRBV24-1, with D maybe TRBD1 (6 bases). The germline gives CDR1 KGHDR, CDR2 SFDVKD. This CDR3 comprises 18 residues. Trimming removed 1 base at V and 5 bases at J, with 19 bases between. The CDR3 nucleotides are TGTGCCACCAGTGATTTCGGCCTTCGGGACAAGCCCAATGAAAAACTGTTTTTT. This sequence encodes CATSDFGLRDKPNEKLFF.

The chain combines TRBV7-9 with TRBJ2-7; TRBD2 might be the D (6 bases). In germline, CDR1 is SEHNR, CDR2 FQNEAQ (reference sequence). V lost 4 bases and J lost 6, with 10 bases in between. This CDR3 spans 12 amino acids. CDR3 in amino acids: CASSSLAFEQYF. DNA of the CDR3: TGTGCCAGCAGCTCCCTAGCGTTCGAGCAGTACTTC. The full variable domain, completed using reference TRBV7-9 and TRBJ2-7, is DTGVSQNPRHKITKRGQNVTFRCDPISEHNRLYWYRQTLGQGPEFLTYFQNEAQLEKSRLLSDRFSAERPKGSFSTLEIQRTEQGDSAMYLCASSSLAFEQYFGPGTRLTVT.

This clone was detected a few times. The gene calls are TRBV7-9 and TRBJ2-1; TRBD2 agrees at 10 bases. In germline, CDR1 is SEHNR, CDR2 FQNEAQ (reference sequence). With V trimmed by 3 bases and J by 10 bases, 6 bases remained unmatched. The CDR3 sequence is 14 residues long. The DNA of the CDR3 is TGTGCCAGCAGCTTTGGGCTAGCGGGAGAGGAGCAGTTCTTC. Protein sequence: CASSFGLAGEEQFF.

V gene TRBV13 combines with J gene TRBJ2-5; TRBD2 agrees at 11 bases. CDR1 PRHDT and CDR2 FYEKMQ come from the germline V gene (reference sequence). There are 16 residues in the CDR3. V lost 5 bases to trimming and J lost 1 base; unmatched junction nucleotides: 6. In nucleotides, the CDR3 is TGTGCCAGCAGCATCATGACTAGCGGGGTCCAAGAGACCCAGTACTTC. Amino acids: CASSIMTSGVQETQYF. Full variable domain (remainder filled in from reference TRBV13 and TRBJ2-5): AAGVIQSPRHLIKEKRETATLKCYPIPRHDTVYWYQQGPGQDPQFLISFYEKMQSDKGSIPDRFSAQQFSDYHSELNMSSLELGDSALYFCASSIMTSGVQETQYFGPGTRLLVL.

J is TRBJ1-2 and V is TRBV13; TRBD1 matches 9 bases. Germline CDR1 and CDR2: PRHDT and FYEKMQ (reference sequence). The CDR3 runs to 16 residues. Trimming removed 5 bases from V and 1 base from J; junction bases left unmatched: 8. The CDR3 coding sequence is TGTGCCAGCAGCATGGGACAGGGAGCACTTAACTATGGCTACACCTTC. This sequence encodes CASSMGQGALNYGYTF. The full variable domain, its missing parts supplied by reference TRBV13 and TRBJ1-2, is AAGVIQSPRHLIKEKRETATLKCYPIPRHDTVYWYQQGPGQDPQFLISFYEKMQSDKGSIPDRFSAQQFSDYHSELNMSSLELGDSALYFCASSMGQGALNYGYTFGSGTRLTVV.

V and J are TRBV7-9 and TRBJ1-1; 8 bases map to TRBD1. Germline assignment: CDR1 SEHNR and CDR2 FQNEAQ (reference sequence). Germline trimming cut 2 bases from V and 8 bases from J; bases unmatched to any gene: 7. The CDR3 has 14 residues. The CDR3 region is CASSLTQGALEAFF. The CDR3 bases are TGTGCCAGCAGCTTAACCCAGGGGGCCTTGGAAGCTTTCTTT. Full variable domain (rest looked up from reference TRBV7-9 and TRBJ1-1): DTGVSQNPRHKITKRGQNVTFRCDPISEHNRLYWYRQTLGQGPEFLTYFQNEAQLEKSRLLSDRFSAERPKGSFSTLEIQRTEQGDSAMYLCASSLTQGALEAFFGQGTRLTVV.

The V and J genes are TRBV29-1 and TRBJ1-5; 8 bases align to TRBD1. The germline CDR1 and CDR2 sequences are SQVTM and ANQGSEA. With 4 bases clipped from V and 6 bases from J, the junction kept 8 bases outside the gene matches. This CDR3 is built from 14 residues. The chain's CDR3 is CSVAVQGAGQPQHF. CDR3 DNA sequence: TGCAGCGTTGCGGTCCAGGGGGCGGGTCAGCCCCAGCATTTT. Combining the CDR3 with reference TRBV29-1 and TRBJ1-5 gives the whole variable domain SAVISQKPSRDICQRGTSLTIQCQVDSQVTMMFWYRQQPGQSLTLIATANQGSEATYESGFVIDKFPISRPNLTFSTLTVSNMSPEDSSIYLCSVAVQGAGQPQHFGDGTRLSIL.

J is TRBJ1-4 and V is TRBV19, with 8 positions matching TRBD1. The CDR3 extends over 13 amino acids. Unmatched junction bases numbered 3, after V lost 5 bases and J lost 7 bases. Germline-derived CDR1 and CDR2 are LNHDA and SQIVND (reference sequence). The CDR3 here is CASSRQGAEKLFF. In DNA form, the CDR3 reads TGTGCCAGTAGTCGGCAGGGGGCTGAAAAACTGTTTTTT.

This clone was observed a handful of times. The V gene is TRBV11-2, the J gene TRBJ1-5, with D maybe TRBD1 (5 bases). V was cut by 5 bases and J by 0 bases, with 14 bases left in between. The CDR3 runs to 16 residues. CDR1 is SGHAT, CDR2 FQNNGV, per germline. Here the CDR3 DNA reads TGTGCCAGCAGCCTTATCTCAGGGTATAGCAATCAGCCCCAGCATTTT. Translated, it gives CASSLISGYSNQPQHF.

This clone has a handful of counts. The V call is TRBV5-5, the J call TRBJ2-6; D is undetermined. This CDR3 spans 13 amino acids. Trimming shortened V by 6 bases and J by 1 base, and 5 bases separated the two germline ends. The germline gives CDR1 SGHKS, CDR2 YYEKEE (reference sequence). CDR3 residues: CASILSGANVLTF. In nucleotides, the CDR3 is TGTGCCAGCATCCTATCTGGGGCCAACGTCCTGACTTTC.

This clone turned up a few times. V usage is TRBV4-1 and J usage is TRBJ2-7; possible D gene TRBD2, 6 bases. V was trimmed by 4 bases and J by 3 bases, leaving 13 bases between them. In germline, CDR1 is MGHRA, CDR2 YSYEKL. CDR3 length: 14 residues. CDR3 in DNA: TGCGCCAGCAGCCCCATCAGGAGGGACTACGAGCAGTACTTC. Translation gives CASSPIRRDYEQYF.

This clone appeared a single time. A read error may be the cause here, since a much bigger clone is one base away. The identical CDR3 is also encoded by other nucleotide sequences in the sample. The rearrangement links TRBV9 to TRBJ1-2; tentative D call: TRBD1 (5 bases). The CDR3 loop spans 14 amino acids. From germline, CDR1 is SGDLS and CDR2 YYNGEE. In DNA, the CDR3 is TGTGCCAGCAGCCCCGCTGCAGGGTTGCATGGTTACACCTTC. Translation: CASSPAAGLHGYTF. The whole variable domain, remainder taken from reference TRBV9 and TRBJ1-2, is DSGVTQTPKHLITATGQRVTLRCSPRSGDLSVYWYQQSLDQGLQFLIQYYNGEERAKGNILERFSAQQFPDLHSELNLSSLELGDSALYFCASSPAAGLHGYTFGSGTRLTVV.

The chain uses TRBV3-1 (or the pseudogene TRBV3-2) and TRBJ2-3; D call uncertain. This CDR3 spans 16 amino acids. V lost 2 bases, J lost 1 base, and 13 bases lay in between. Germline V gives CDR1 LGHDT, CDR2 YNNKEL (reference sequence). CDR3 amino acids: CASSQLLLKRTDTQYF. The DNA for the CDR3 is TGTGCCAGCAGCCAACTACTCTTAAAGCGCACAGATACGCAGTATTTT.

This clone has just one count. The V call is TRBV7-3, the J call TRBJ2-2; 8 positions match TRBD2. V shed 5 bases, J shed 3 bases, and the junction held 5 bases outside the gene matches. Germline CDR1 is SGHTA and CDR2 is FQGTGA. The CDR3 extends over 15 amino acids. The CDR3 DNA follows: TGTGCCAGCAGCGAATACGGGGGGGACACCGGGGAGCTGTTTTTT. The encoded protein is CASSEYGGDTGELFF.